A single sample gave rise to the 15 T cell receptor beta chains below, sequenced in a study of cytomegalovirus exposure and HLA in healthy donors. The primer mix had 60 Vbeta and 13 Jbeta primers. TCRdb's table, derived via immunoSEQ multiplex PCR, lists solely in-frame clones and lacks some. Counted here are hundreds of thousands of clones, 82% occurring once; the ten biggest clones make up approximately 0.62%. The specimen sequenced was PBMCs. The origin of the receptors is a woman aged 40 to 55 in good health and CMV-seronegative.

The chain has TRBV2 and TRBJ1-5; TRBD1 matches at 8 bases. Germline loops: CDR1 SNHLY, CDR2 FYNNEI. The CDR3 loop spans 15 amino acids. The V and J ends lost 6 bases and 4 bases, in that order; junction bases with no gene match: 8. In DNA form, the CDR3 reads TGTGCCAGCAGCCCCGACAGGGGAGGAAATCAGCCCCAGCATTTT. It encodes CASSPDRGGNQPQHF.

CDR3 sequence reads: CASSWGQTEAFF. In nucleotides, the CDR3 is TGTGCCAGCAGCTGGGGGCAGACTGAAGCTTTCTTT. The V call is TRBV14, the J call TRBJ1-1; tentative D call: TRBD1 (6 bases). CDR1 and CDR2 from the germline V gene are SGHDN and FVKESK. This CDR3 comprises 12 residues. Trimming took off 5 bases at V and 5 bases at J, with 9 bases between the two ends.

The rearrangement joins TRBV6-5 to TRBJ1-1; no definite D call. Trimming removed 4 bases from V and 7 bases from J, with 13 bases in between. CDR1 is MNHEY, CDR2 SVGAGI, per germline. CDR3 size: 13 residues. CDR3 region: CASSLTNLNEAFF. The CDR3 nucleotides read TGTGCCAGCAGTTTGACTAACTTGAATGAAGCTTTCTTT.

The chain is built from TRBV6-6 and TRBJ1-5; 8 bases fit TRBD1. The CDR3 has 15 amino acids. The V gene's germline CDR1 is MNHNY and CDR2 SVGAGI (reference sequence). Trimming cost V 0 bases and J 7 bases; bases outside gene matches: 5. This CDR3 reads CASSYSAGGGQPQHF. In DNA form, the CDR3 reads TGTGCCAGCAGTTACTCGGCAGGGGGCGGGCAGCCCCAGCATTTT.

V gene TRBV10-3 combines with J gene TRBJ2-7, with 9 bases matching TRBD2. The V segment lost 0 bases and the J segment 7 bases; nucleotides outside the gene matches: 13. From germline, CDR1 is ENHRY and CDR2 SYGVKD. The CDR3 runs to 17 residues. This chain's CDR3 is CAISESWGGGDLQEQYF. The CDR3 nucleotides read TGTGCCATCAGTGAGTCGTGGGGCGGGGGGGATTTGCAAGAGCAGTACTTC.

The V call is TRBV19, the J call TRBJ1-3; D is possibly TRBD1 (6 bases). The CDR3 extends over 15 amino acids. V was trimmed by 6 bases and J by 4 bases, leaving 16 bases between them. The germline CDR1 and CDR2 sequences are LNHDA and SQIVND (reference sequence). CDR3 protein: CASRDSWGFGNTIYF. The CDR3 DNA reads TGTGCCAGTAGGGACAGTTGGGGTTTCGGAAACACCATATATTTT.

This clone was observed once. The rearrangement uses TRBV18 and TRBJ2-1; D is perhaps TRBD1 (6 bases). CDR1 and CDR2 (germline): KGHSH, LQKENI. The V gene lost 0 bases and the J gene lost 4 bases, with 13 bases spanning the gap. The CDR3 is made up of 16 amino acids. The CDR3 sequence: CASSPPEGGQYNEQFF. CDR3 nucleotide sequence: TGTGCCAGCTCACCACCCGAGGGTGGACAGTACAATGAGCAGTTCTTC.

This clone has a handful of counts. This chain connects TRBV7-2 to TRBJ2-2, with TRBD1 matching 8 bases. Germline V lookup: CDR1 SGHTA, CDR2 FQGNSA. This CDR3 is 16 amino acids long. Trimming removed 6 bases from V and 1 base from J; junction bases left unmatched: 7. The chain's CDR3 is CASRDQGAVNTGELFF. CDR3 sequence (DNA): TGTGCCAGCAGGGACCAGGGGGCCGTGAACACCGGGGAGCTGTTTTTT.

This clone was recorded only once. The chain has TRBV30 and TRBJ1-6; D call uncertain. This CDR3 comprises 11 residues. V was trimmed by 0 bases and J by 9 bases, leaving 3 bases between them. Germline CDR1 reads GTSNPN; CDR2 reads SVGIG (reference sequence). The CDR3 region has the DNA TGTGCCTGGAGTGTGGCTTCACCCCTCCACTTT. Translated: CAWSVASPLHF. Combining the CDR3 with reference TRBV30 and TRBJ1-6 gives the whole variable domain SQTIHQWPATLVQPVGSPLSLECTVEGTSNPNLYWYRQAAGRGLQLLFYSVGIGQISSEVPQNLSASRPQDRQFILSSKKLLLSDSGFYLCAWSVASPLHFGNGTRLTVT.

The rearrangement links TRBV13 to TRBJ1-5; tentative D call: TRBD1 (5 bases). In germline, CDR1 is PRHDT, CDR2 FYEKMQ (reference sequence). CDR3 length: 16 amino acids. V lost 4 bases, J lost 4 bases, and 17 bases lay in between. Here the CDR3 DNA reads TGTGCCAGCAGCTCGGCGACAGCGTGGCCGAATCAGCCCCAGCATTTT. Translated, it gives CASSSATAWPNQPQHF.

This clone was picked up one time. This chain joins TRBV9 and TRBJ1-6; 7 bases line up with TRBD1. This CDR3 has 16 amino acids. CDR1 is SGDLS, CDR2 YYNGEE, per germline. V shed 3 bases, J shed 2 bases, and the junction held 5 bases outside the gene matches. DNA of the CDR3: TGTGCCAGCAGCGCCGGGACAGAAGCCTATAATTCACCCCTCCACTTT. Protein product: CASSAGTEAYNSPLHF.

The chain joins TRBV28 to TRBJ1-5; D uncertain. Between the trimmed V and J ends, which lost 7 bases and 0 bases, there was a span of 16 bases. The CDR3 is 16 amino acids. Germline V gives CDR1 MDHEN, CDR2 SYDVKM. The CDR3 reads CASNPGLGYSNQPQHF. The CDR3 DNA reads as TGTGCCAGCAACCCGGGATTAGGATATAGCAATCAGCCCCAGCATTTT.

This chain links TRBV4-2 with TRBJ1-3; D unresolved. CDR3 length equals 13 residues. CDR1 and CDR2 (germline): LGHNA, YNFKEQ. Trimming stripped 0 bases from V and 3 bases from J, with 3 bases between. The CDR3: CASSQDLGNTIYF. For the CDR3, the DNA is TGTGCCAGCAGCCAAGATCTTGGAAACACCATATATTTT.

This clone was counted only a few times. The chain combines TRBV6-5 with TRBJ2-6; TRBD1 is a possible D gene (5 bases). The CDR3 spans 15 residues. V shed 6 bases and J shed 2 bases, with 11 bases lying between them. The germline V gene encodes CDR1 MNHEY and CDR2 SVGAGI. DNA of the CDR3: TGTGCCAGCAGGGTATCAGGGACTGGGGCCAACGTCCTGACTTTC. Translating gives CASRVSGTGANVLTF.

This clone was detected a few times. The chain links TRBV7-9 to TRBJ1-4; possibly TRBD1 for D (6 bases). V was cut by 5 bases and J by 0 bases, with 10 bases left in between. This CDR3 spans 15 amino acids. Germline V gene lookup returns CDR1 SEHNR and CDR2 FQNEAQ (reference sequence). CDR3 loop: CASSRRTATNEKLFF. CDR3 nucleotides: TGTGCCAGCAGCCGTAGGACAGCAACTAATGAAAAACTGTTTTTT.